This TCR beta chain was profiled in a study of patients and donors after allogeneic stem cell transplantation. This CDR3 has 16 amino acids. Per germline, CDR1 GTSNPN and CDR2 SVGIG (reference sequence). Trimming removed 2 bases at V and 0 bases at J, with 14 bases between. TCRdb independently ran MiXCR on the RT-PCR reads; one entry per CDR3 protein. The sample consists of 200,000 to 250,000 distinct CDR3 sequences, 14% of them appearing once. The clonotype comes from a human donor who was either an allogeneic HSCT recipient or a stem cell or donor lymphocyte infusion donor (not recorded which). It is not recorded whose cells these are; they may come from a transplant donor. The sequenced material came from blood, either unsorted or a sorted T cell fraction (not recorded which). V is TRBV30 and J is TRBJ1-5, with D unresolved. The CDR3 spells CAWSNHLGISNQPQHF. CDR3 sequence (DNA): TGTGCCTGGAGTAACCACTTGGGAATTAGCAATCAGCCCCAGCATTTT.